These 16 T cell receptor beta chains were all obtained from the same sample, sequenced in a study of blood T cell repertoires in COVID-19. This table comes from immunoSEQ multiplex PCR, and its TCRdb copy is limited to in-frame clones, with some not included. The sample lists under 500,000 clones, approximately 90% seen once, with approximately 4.5% in the top ten. Sample: peripheral blood. These receptors came from a woman aged 25 to 45 with acute or convalescent COVID-19.

The chain is built from TRBV30 and TRBJ2-7; D is unclear. Germline CDR1 is GTSNPN and CDR2 is SVGIG (reference sequence). The CDR3 has 13 amino acids. V lost 2 bases and J 5 bases, leaving 13 bases between the germline ends. The CDR3 is CAWSLTRKDEQYF. Written as DNA, the CDR3 is TGTGCCTGGAGTTTGACACGCAAGGACGAGCAGTACTTC.

J is TRBJ1-2 and V is TRBV29-1, with D maybe TRBD1 (5 bases). This CDR3 spans 13 amino acids. The V end lost 3 bases, the J end lost 8 bases, and 16 bases lay between the germline ends. The germline V gene encodes CDR1 SQVTM and CDR2 ANQGSEA. The chain's CDR3 is CSVDGRGSGGYTF. In nucleotides, the CDR3 is TGCAGCGTTGACGGGCGGGGCTCTGGAGGCTACACCTTC.

The rearrangement joins TRBV15 to TRBJ1-5; D may be TRBD1 (6 bases). Germline V CDR1 and CDR2: LNHNV, YYDKDF (reference sequence). With 1 base removed from V and 3 bases from J, the gap between germline ends came to 7 bases. The CDR3 is 14 amino acids. In DNA form, the CDR3 reads TGTGCCACCAGCAGAGGGGACATCAATCAGCCCCAGCATTTT. Its translation: CATSRGDINQPQHF.

The chain uses TRBV6-6 and TRBJ1-1; 7 bases agree with TRBD1. This CDR3 is built from 13 residues. After removal of 4 bases from V and 4 bases from J, the junction contained 3 bases not matched to a gene. CDR1 MNHNY and CDR2 SVGAGI come from the germline V gene (reference sequence). The CDR3 DNA follows: TGTGCCAGCAGTTTGGCAGGGGGCACTGAAGCTTTCTTT. It codes for CASSLAGGTEAFF.

The rearrangement links TRBV5-1 to TRBJ2-2; possible D gene TRBD2, 6 bases. Trimming shortened V by 4 bases and J by 2 bases, and 12 bases separated the two germline ends. Germline V CDR1 and CDR2: SGHRS, YFSETQ. CDR3 size: 15 residues. The CDR3 region is CASSAGLLNTGELFF. In nucleotides, the CDR3 is TGCGCCAGCAGCGCGGGGTTACTTAACACCGGGGAGCTGTTTTTT.

The chain combines TRBV28 with TRBJ2-3, with D unclear. V shed 8 bases and J shed 1 base, with 13 bases lying between them. There are 14 residues in the CDR3. Germline lookup yields CDR1 MDHEN and CDR2 SYDVKM. The CDR3 nucleotides are TGTGCCAGCCGAGTTGCTACTCGCACAGATACGCAGTATTTT. Protein: CASRVATRTDTQYF.

This clone was counted only a few times. The rearrangement uses TRBV28 and TRBJ2-7, with TRBD1 identical over 7 bases. V gave up 2 bases and J gave up 6 bases; unmatched junction bases: 4. The CDR3 has 13 amino acids. Germline values: CDR1 MDHEN, CDR2 SYDVKM. Here the CDR3 DNA reads TGTGCCAGCAGTTTACTACAGGGGCGCGAGCAGTACTTC. Translating it yields CASSLLQGREQYF.

The V call is TRBV6-8, the J call TRBJ2-5, with D unresolved. This CDR3 spans 13 amino acids. Germline V gives CDR1 MNHGY, CDR2 SAAAGT. Trimming left V 8 bases short and J 4 bases short, with 14 bases between. The CDR3 DNA follows: TGTGCCAGCGGGCTCAACGCAGGAGAGACCCAGTACTTC. It is translated as CASGLNAGETQYF.

The V gene is TRBV3-1 (or the pseudogene TRBV3-2), the J gene TRBJ2-3; 11 bases are a match to TRBD2. After removal of 1 base from V and 6 bases from J, the junction contained 9 bases not matched to a gene. CDR3 length equals 17 residues. CDR1 is LGHDT, CDR2 YNNKEL, per germline (reference sequence). The CDR3 coding sequence is TGTGCCAGCAGCCAAGCGGGGGTAGCGGGGGGGCTTGATACGCAGTATTTT. This gives the protein CASSQAGVAGGLDTQYF.

The CDR3 DNA sequence: TGTGCCAGCAGCTTGGCCGGGGGCGAGCAGTACTTC. It is translated as CASSLAGGEQYF. The chain has TRBV5-6 and TRBJ2-7; tentative D call: TRBD2 (6 bases). This CDR3 region has 12 residues. Germline assignment: CDR1 SGHDT and CDR2 YYEEEE. Trimming took off 0 bases at V and 6 bases at J, with 7 bases between the two ends.

J is TRBJ1-4 and V is TRBV27, with D maybe TRBD1 (5 bases). The CDR3 is 14 residues long. Germline CDR1 reads MNHEY; CDR2 reads SMNVEV (reference sequence). Trimming removed 6 bases from V and 8 bases from J, with 16 bases in between. The CDR3 nucleotides read TGTGCCAGCAGGGCGGCAGGGTGGCTCGAAAAACTGTTTTTT. Residues: CASRAAGWLEKLFF.

V and J are TRBV6-5 and TRBJ2-7; no reliable D call. The CDR3 contains 14 residues. V lost 6 bases, J lost 7 bases, and 19 bases lay in between. Germline V gene sequence: CDR1 MNHEY, CDR2 SVGAGI. As DNA, the CDR3 is TGTGCCAGCAGCCGCGACGGAACAGCTCTAGAGCAGTACTTC. The encoded protein is CASSRDGTALEQYF.

The CDR3 DNA is TGTGCCAGCAGTCGAACAGGGCCCGGGGAGCTGTTTTTT. Its translation is CASSRTGPGELFF. The genes are TRBV9 and TRBJ2-2, with TRBD1 as a possible D gene (6 bases). CDR1 and CDR2 from the germline V gene are SGDLS and YYNGEE. The V gene lost 5 bases and the J gene lost 6 bases, with 11 bases spanning the gap. The CDR3 is 13 amino acids.

The chain has TRBV12-3 or TRBV12-4 and TRBJ2-7; tentatively, D is TRBD2 (6 bases). The ends were cut back, 4 bases at V and 9 bases at J, with 16 bases in the middle. The CDR3 covers 13 residues. The CDR3 sequence is CASSSTRGHGQYF. DNA of the CDR3: TGTGCCAGCAGTTCGACTAGAGGGCATGGGCAGTACTTC.

The chain has TRBV5-1 and TRBJ1-1; D unresolved. The CDR3 is 13 residues long. V lost 3 bases and J 1 base, leaving 7 bases between the germline ends. CDR1 is SGHRS, CDR2 YFSETQ, per germline. CDR3 sequence (DNA): TGCGCCAGCAGCTACCGGGGGAACACTGAAGCTTTCTTT. Its protein is CASSYRGNTEAFF. The variable domain in full, with the rest retrieved from reference TRBV5-1 and TRBJ1-1, is KAGVTQTPRYLIKTRGQQVTLSCSPISGHRSVSWYQQTPGQGLQFLFEYFSETQRNKGNFPGRFSGRQFSNSRSEMNVSTLELGDSALYLCASSYRGNTEAFFGQGTRLTVV.

This chain uses TRBV5-6 with TRBJ1-5; 7 nucleotides align to TRBD1. The CDR3 is made up of 15 amino acids. Germline CDR1 and CDR2: SGHDT and YYEEEE. V gave up 1 base and J gave up 4 bases; unmatched junction bases: 5. The CDR3 DNA follows: TGTGCCAGCAGCTTGTTTGGGACAGATAATCAGCCCCAGCATTTT. Protein sequence: CASSLFGTDNQPQHF.